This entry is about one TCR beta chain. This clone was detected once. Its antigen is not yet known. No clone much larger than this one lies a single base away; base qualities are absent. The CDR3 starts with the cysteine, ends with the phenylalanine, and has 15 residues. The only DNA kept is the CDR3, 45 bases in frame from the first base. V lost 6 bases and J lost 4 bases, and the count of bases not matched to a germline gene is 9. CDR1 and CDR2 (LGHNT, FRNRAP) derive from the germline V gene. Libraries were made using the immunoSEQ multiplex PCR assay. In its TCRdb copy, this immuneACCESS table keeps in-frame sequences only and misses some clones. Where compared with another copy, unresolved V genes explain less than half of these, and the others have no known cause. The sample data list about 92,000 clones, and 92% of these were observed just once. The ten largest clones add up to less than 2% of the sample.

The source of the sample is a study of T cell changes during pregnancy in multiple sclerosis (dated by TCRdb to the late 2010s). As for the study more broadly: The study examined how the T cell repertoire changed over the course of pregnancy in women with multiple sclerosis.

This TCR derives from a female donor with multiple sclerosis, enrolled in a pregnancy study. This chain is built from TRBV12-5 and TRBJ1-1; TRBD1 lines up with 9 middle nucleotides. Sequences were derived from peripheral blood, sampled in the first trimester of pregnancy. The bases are TGTGCTAGTGGCCGAGGGACAGGGAGGTTCACTGAAGCTTTCTTT. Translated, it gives CASGRGTGRFTEAFF.